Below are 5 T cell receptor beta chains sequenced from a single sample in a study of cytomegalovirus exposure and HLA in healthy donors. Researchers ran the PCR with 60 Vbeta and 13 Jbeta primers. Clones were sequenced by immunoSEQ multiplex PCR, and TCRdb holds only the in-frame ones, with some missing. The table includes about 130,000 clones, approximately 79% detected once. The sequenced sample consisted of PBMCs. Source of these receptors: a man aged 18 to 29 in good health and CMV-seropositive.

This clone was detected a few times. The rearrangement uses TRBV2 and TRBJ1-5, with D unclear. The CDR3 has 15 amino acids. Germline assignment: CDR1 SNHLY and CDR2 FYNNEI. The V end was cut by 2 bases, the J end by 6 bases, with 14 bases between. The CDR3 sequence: CASSEFGISTQPQHF. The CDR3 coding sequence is TGTGCCAGCAGTGAATTCGGGATTTCGACTCAGCCCCAGCATTTT.

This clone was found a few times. The CDR3 loop reads CASSYFNRGKDYGYTF. CDR3 in DNA: TGTGCCAGCAGTTACTTCAACAGGGGGAAGGACTATGGCTACACCTTC. The V gene is TRBV6-6, the J gene TRBJ1-2, with 8 bases that match TRBD1. In germline, CDR1 is MNHNY, CDR2 SVGAGI (reference sequence). The CDR3 has 16 amino acids. Trimming removed 1 base from V and 3 bases from J; junction bases left unmatched: 7.

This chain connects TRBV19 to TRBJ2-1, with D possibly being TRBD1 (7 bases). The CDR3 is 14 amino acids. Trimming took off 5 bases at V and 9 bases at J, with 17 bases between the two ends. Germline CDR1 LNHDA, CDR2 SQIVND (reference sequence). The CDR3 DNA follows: TGTGCCAGTAGTGCGGGACAGCCAAGGGTTGAGCAGTTCTTC. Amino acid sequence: CASSAGQPRVEQFF.

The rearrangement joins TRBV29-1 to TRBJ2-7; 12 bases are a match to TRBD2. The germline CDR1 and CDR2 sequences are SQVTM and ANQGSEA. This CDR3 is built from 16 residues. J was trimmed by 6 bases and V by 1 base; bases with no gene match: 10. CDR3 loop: CSVEAVLAGGLPEQYF. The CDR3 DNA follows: TGCAGCGTTGAAGCGGTCCTAGCGGGAGGGCTTCCCGAGCAGTACTTC.

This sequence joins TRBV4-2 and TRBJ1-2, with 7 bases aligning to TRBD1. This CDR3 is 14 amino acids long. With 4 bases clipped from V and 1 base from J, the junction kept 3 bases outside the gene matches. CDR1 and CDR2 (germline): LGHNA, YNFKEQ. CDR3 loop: CASSRRDSNYGYTF. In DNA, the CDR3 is TGTGCCAGCAGCCGGAGGGACAGTAACTATGGCTACACCTTC.